A selection of T cell receptor beta chains follows, all from one sample in a study of control samples from healthy donors and cancer patients. Using immunoSEQ multiplex PCR, the repertoire was profiled, and TCRdb retains in-frame clones only, with some absent. The data hold 70,000 to 90,000 clones, with 94% observed a single time. The sample was blood. These receptors all stem from a young woman in good health. CDR3s include the opening cysteine and the closing phenylalanine or tryptophan. D genes are given only for firm matches. Size tells how often a clone was seen (once, few, many) or the class of an expanded clone, and some rows leave it out.

D	length	V	J	size	CDR3	DNA
TRBD2	16	TRBV2	TRBJ2-1	once	CASSENRGVAYNEQFF	TGTGCCAGCAGTGAAAACCGGGGGGTGGCCTACAATGAGCAGTTCTTC
TRBD1	15	TRBV27	TRBJ1-2	NA	CASSPRDRPNYGYTF	TGTGCCAGCAGTCCGCGGGACAGACCAAACTATGGCTACACCTTC
NA	15	TRBV19	TRBJ1-1	once	CASNRGQGSGTEAFF	TGTGCCAGTAATCGCGGCCAGGGGTCCGGCACTGAAGCTTTCTTT
NA	16	TRBV7-9	TRBJ1-4	NA	CASSFFSGFFGEKLFF	TGTGCCAGCAGCTTTTTCAGTGGGTTCTTTGGTGAAAAACTGTTTTTT
TRBD1	13	TRBV2	TRBJ1-5	NA	CASTRTGDQPQHF	TGTGCCAGCACCCGGACAGGGGATCAGCCCCAGCATTTT
NA	13	TRBV19	TRBJ2-7	NA	CASSSRLIYEQYF	TGTGCCAGTAGTTCCCGACTAATTTACGAGCAGTACTTC
TRBD2	19	TRBV14	TRBJ2-1	NA	CASSQNTGLAGGWGNEQFF	TGTGCCAGCAGCCAAAACACCGGACTAGCGGGAGGTTGGGGCAATGAGCAGTTCTTC
TRBD1	15	TRBV7-2	TRBJ1-6	NA	CASSLLQQGASPLHF	TGTGCCAGCAGCTTACTTCAACAGGGGGCTTCACCCCTCCACTTT
NA	15	TRBV19	TRBJ1-5	NA	CASSISVNSNQPQHF	TGTGCCAGTAGTATATCGGTAAATAGCAATCAGCCCCAGCATTTT
NA	16	TRBV5-1	TRBJ1-2	NA	CASSSLPGAPEFGYTF	TGCGCCAGCAGCTCTTTGCCGGGAGCACCGGAATTTGGCTACACCTTC
NA	13	TRBV6-1	TRBJ2-7	few	CASSELAEREQYF	TGTGCCAGCAGTGAACTGGCGGAGCGCGAGCAGTACTTC
NA	15	TRBV27	TRBJ2-7	NA	CASSSEISAIYEQYF	TGTGCCAGCAGTTCTGAGATTTCGGCGATCTACGAGCAGTACTTC
NA	18	TRBV27	TRBJ2-3	NA	CASSVFVSGAPRKDTQYF	TGTGCCAGCAGCGTGTTCGTTTCGGGAGCCCCTCGTAAAGATACGCAGTATTTT
TRBD1	14	TRBV11-1	TRBJ2-6	NA	CASSSDRWANVLTF	TGTGCCAGCAGCTCGGACAGGTGGGCCAACGTCCTGACTTTC
TRBD1	13	TRBV7-2	TRBJ1-5	NA	CASSSDREQPQHF	TGTGCCAGCAGCTCCGACAGGGAACAGCCCCAGCATTTT
TRBD1	13	TRBV24-1	TRBJ2-5	NA	CATRTQGGETQYF	TGTGCCACCAGAACACAGGGGGGTGAGACCCAGTACTTC
NA	17	TRBV15	TRBJ2-1	NA	CATSRDSRGSSYNEQFF	TGTGCCACCAGCAGAGATTCACGTGGGAGCTCCTACAATGAGCAGTTCTTC
NA	14	TRBV28	TRBJ1-2	NA	CASSTLPGIYGYTF	TGTGCCAGCAGTACCTTGCCAGGGATCTATGGCTACACCTTC
TRBD1	19	TRBV6-1	TRBJ1-2	NA	CASSEPAPGGSELNYGYTF	TGTGCCAGCAGTGAACCGGCTCCAGGGGGTTCGGAACTTAACTATGGCTACACCTTC
NA	14	TRBV27	TRBJ2-7	NA	CASRGYGGGNEQYF	TGTGCCAGCCGGGGGTATGGGGGTGGCAACGAGCAGTACTTC
NA	16	TRBV18	TRBJ1-1	NA	CASSPVGAGGNTEAFF	TGTGCCAGCTCACCAGTTGGGGCAGGAGGGAACACTGAAGCTTTCTTT
NA	14	TRBV4-1	TRBJ1-3	NA	CASSPLGSGNTIYF	TGCGCCAGCAGCCCCTTGGGATCTGGAAACACCATATATTTT
NA	13	TRBV20-1	TRBJ1-4	NA	CSASSFHNEKLFF	TGCAGTGCTAGTTCGTTTCACAATGAAAAACTGTTTTTT
NA	17	TRBV28	TRBJ1-1	NA	CASSLFNTLGTNTEAFF	TGTGCCAGCAGTTTATTCAACACTCTGGGTACGAACACTGAAGCTTTCTTT
TRBD2	18	TRBV6-6	TRBJ2-7	NA	CASSRGGDMSSVNYEQYF	TGTGCCAGCAGTCGTGGGGGGGATATGTCTAGCGTCAACTACGAGCAGTACTTC
NA	16	TRBV7-2	TRBJ1-2	once	CASSSNQGSRGYGYTF	TGTGCCAGCAGCTCAAACCAGGGTTCCCGTGGCTATGGCTACACCTTC
TRBD1	13	TRBV27	TRBJ1-1	NA	CASSFRQGTEAFF	TGTGCCAGCAGTTTCCGACAGGGCACTGAAGCTTTCTTT